A selection of T cell receptor beta chains follows, all from one sample in a study of OX40 agonist ivuxolimab in advanced cancers. TCRdb's table, derived via immunoSEQ multiplex PCR, lists solely in-frame clones and lacks some. The sample yields 65,000 to 80,000 clones, over 75% seen once. The sample consisted of CD4+ or CD8+ T cells sorted from blood, taken in a trial of the OX40 agonist ivuxolimab. Receptor source: an adult with an advanced solid tumor such as melanoma, head and neck, liver or kidney cancer. Each CDR3 is given with its conserved first and last residue. Fields, in order: D gene, clone size, V gene, J gene, CDR3 protein, CDR3 DNA. The D gene is left open where the match is weak. Clone sizes are given selectively: once, few, many, or a class where the clone is expanded.

D gene: TRBD1
clone size: once
V gene: TRBV28
J gene: TRBJ2-7
CDR3 protein: CASRETGQSSYEQYF
CDR3 DNA: TGTGCCAGCAGAGAGACGGGACAGTCATCCTACGAGCAGTACTTC

D gene: TRBD2
clone size: NA
V gene: TRBV28
J gene: TRBJ2-2
CDR3 protein: CASSFPRESREATGELFF
CDR3 DNA: TGTGCCAGCAGTTTCCCCCGGGAGTCGCGGGAGGCCACCGGGGAGCTGTTTTTT

D gene: TRBD2
clone size: NA
V gene: TRBV28
J gene: TRBJ2-3
CDR3 protein: CASSLWASGRADTQYF
CDR3 DNA: TGTGCCAGCAGTTTATGGGCTAGCGGGAGAGCAGATACGCAGTATTTT

D gene: TRBD2
clone size: NA
V gene: TRBV9
J gene: TRBJ2-5
CDR3 protein: CASSVGASGGQETQYF
CDR3 DNA: TGTGCCAGCAGCGTAGGAGCTAGCGGGGGCCAAGAGACCCAGTACTTC

D gene: NA
clone size: few
V gene: TRBV5-1
J gene: TRBJ2-1
CDR3 protein: CASSLAGMESYNEQFF
CDR3 DNA: TGCGCCAGCAGCTTGGCAGGGATGGAATCCTACAATGAGCAGTTCTTC

D gene: NA
clone size: once
V gene: TRBV7-2
J gene: TRBJ1-2
CDR3 protein: CASSAQNYGYTF
CDR3 DNA: TGTGCCAGCAGCGCCCAAAACTATGGCTACACCTTC

D gene: NA
clone size: NA
V gene: TRBV18
J gene: TRBJ1-5
CDR3 protein: CASSPYTSDQPQHF
CDR3 DNA: TGTGCCAGCTCACCATATACCTCGGATCAGCCCCAGCATTTT

D gene: TRBD1
clone size: once
V gene: TRBV28
J gene: TRBJ2-7
CDR3 protein: CASSLSRDREFSYEQYF
CDR3 DNA: TGTGCCAGCAGTTTAAGCCGGGACAGGGAATTTTCCTACGAGCAGTACTTC

D gene: NA
clone size: few
V gene: TRBV13
J gene: TRBJ2-7
CDR3 protein: CASSLGLTYEQYF
CDR3 DNA: TGTGCCAGCAGCTTAGGACTTACCTACGAGCAGTACTTC

D gene: NA
clone size: NA
V gene: TRBV7-9
J gene: TRBJ2-5
CDR3 protein: CASSLASHQETQYF
CDR3 DNA: TGTGCCAGCAGCTTAGCCAGCCACCAAGAGACCCAGTACTTC

D gene: NA
clone size: NA
V gene: TRBV28
J gene: TRBJ2-7
CDR3 protein: CASSSRQADSYEQYF
CDR3 DNA: TGTGCCAGCAGTTCCAGACAGGCCGACTCCTACGAGCAGTACTTC

D gene: NA
clone size: NA
V gene: TRBV27
J gene: TRBJ2-1
CDR3 protein: CASSLNYNEQFF
CDR3 DNA: TGTGCCAGCAGTTTAAACTACAATGAGCAGTTCTTC

D gene: TRBD1
clone size: NA
V gene: TRBV5-1
J gene: TRBJ2-7
CDR3 protein: CASSQRTGETYEQYF
CDR3 DNA: TGCGCCAGCAGCCAGAGGACAGGGGAGACTTACGAGCAGTACTTC

D gene: NA
clone size: NA
V gene: TRBV15
J gene: TRBJ1-2
CDR3 protein: CATSRVDRERNGYTF
CDR3 DNA: TGTGCCACCAGCAGAGTGGACAGAGAGAGGAATGGCTACACCTTC

D gene: TRBD1
clone size: NA
V gene: TRBV18
J gene: TRBJ2-7
CDR3 protein: CASSLQPGDRVEQYF
CDR3 DNA: TGTGCCAGCTCACTGCAACCGGGCGACAGGGTCGAGCAGTACTTC

D gene: TRBD1
clone size: NA
V gene: TRBV6-1
J gene: TRBJ2-6
CDR3 protein: CASTTGGAGANVLTF
CDR3 DNA: TGTGCCAGCACCACAGGGGGCGCTGGGGCCAACGTCCTGACTTTC

D gene: TRBD1
clone size: NA
V gene: TRBV28
J gene: TRBJ2-3
CDR3 protein: CASRQGRDTQYF
CDR3 DNA: TGTGCCAGTCGACAGGGCCGAGATACGCAGTATTTT

D gene: TRBD2
clone size: NA
V gene: TRBV18
J gene: TRBJ2-6
CDR3 protein: CASPTTSGISGANVLTF
CDR3 DNA: TGTGCCAGCCCTACAACTAGCGGGATCTCTGGGGCCAACGTCCTGACTTTC

D gene: NA
clone size: NA
V gene: TRBV5-1
J gene: TRBJ1-6
CDR3 protein: CASSGQGPISPLHF
CDR3 DNA: TGCGCCAGCAGCGGCCAAGGGCCAATTTCACCCCTCCACTTT

D gene: TRBD1
clone size: NA
V gene: TRBV4-3
J gene: TRBJ1-2
CDR3 protein: CASSQGQGYGYTF
CDR3 DNA: TGCGCCAGCAGCCAAGGACAGGGCTATGGCTACACCTTC

D gene: NA
clone size: NA
V gene: TRBV18
J gene: TRBJ2-7
CDR3 protein: CASSPPGTYEQYF
CDR3 DNA: TGTGCCAGCTCACCACCGGGGACCTACGAGCAGTACTTC

D gene: NA
clone size: NA
V gene: TRBV6-4
J gene: TRBJ2-3
CDR3 protein: CASRRTPKDTQYF
CDR3 DNA: TGTGCCAGCCGAAGGACTCCGAAAGATACGCAGTATTTT

D gene: TRBD2
clone size: NA
V gene: TRBV10-3
J gene: TRBJ2-1
CDR3 protein: CAISGGLAGEYEQFF
CDR3 DNA: TGTGCCATCAGTGGCGGGCTAGCGGGAGAATATGAGCAGTTCTTC

D gene: NA
clone size: NA
V gene: TRBV27
J gene: TRBJ2-7
CDR3 protein: CASSLAFPAGSSYEQYF
CDR3 DNA: TGTGCCAGCAGTTTGGCGTTCCCGGCGGGGAGCTCCTACGAGCAGTACTTC

D gene: TRBD2
clone size: NA
V gene: TRBV6-5
J gene: TRBJ2-7
CDR3 protein: CASGRLAFGSYEQYF
CDR3 DNA: TGTGCCAGCGGTAGACTAGCGTTTGGCTCCTACGAGCAGTACTTC

D gene: NA
clone size: NA
V gene: TRBV5-4
J gene: TRBJ2-1
CDR3 protein: CASSLDVGQGGNEQFF
CDR3 DNA: TGTGCCAGCAGCTTGGACGTAGGGCAGGGGGGTAATGAGCAGTTCTTC

D gene: TRBD2
clone size: NA
V gene: TRBV29-1
J gene: TRBJ2-5
CDR3 protein: CSVIGTSTQETQYF
CDR3 DNA: TGCAGCGTTATTGGGACTAGCACACAAGAGACCCAGTACTTC

D gene: NA
clone size: NA
V gene: TRBV5-1
J gene: TRBJ2-7
CDR3 protein: CASSPQGDQYEQYF
CDR3 DNA: TGCGCCAGCAGCCCCCAGGGAGACCAATACGAGCAGTACTTC

D gene: TRBD1
clone size: NA
V gene: TRBV19
J gene: TRBJ1-2
CDR3 protein: CASTDREPGYTF
CDR3 DNA: TGTGCCAGTACCGACAGGGAACCTGGCTACACCTTC

D gene: TRBD1
clone size: once
V gene: TRBV4-1
J gene: TRBJ1-1
CDR3 protein: CASSQAGTGSGSAFF
CDR3 DNA: TGCGCCAGCAGCCAAGCTGGGACAGGGTCGGGGTCAGCTTTCTTT

D gene: NA
clone size: few
V gene: TRBV7-3
J gene: TRBJ1-2
CDR3 protein: CASSSSGVHGYTF
CDR3 DNA: TGTGCCAGCAGCAGCAGTGGGGTCCATGGCTACACCTTC

D gene: NA
clone size: NA
V gene: TRBV10-3
J gene: TRBJ2-7
CDR3 protein: CAIRGGTRELEQYF
CDR3 DNA: TGTGCCATCAGAGGAGGTACTCGGGAACTCGAGCAGTACTTC

D gene: NA
clone size: NA
V gene: TRBV7-8
J gene: TRBJ2-3
CDR3 protein: CASSLDTARTADTQYF
CDR3 DNA: TGTGCCAGCAGCTTAGACACGGCTAGAACGGCAGATACGCAGTATTTT

D gene: NA
clone size: NA
V gene: TRBV2
J gene: TRBJ2-7
CDR3 protein: CASSRTGEQYF
CDR3 DNA: TGTGCCAGCAGCCGGACGGGCGAGCAGTACTTC

D gene: TRBD2
clone size: NA
V gene: TRBV27
J gene: TRBJ2-1
CDR3 protein: CASSLYGTRGGNEQFF
CDR3 DNA: TGTGCCAGCAGTTTATACGGGACTAGGGGGGGGAATGAGCAGTTCTTC

D gene: TRBD1
clone size: NA
V gene: TRBV9
J gene: TRBJ2-1
CDR3 protein: CASSVTPGTGSYNEQFF
CDR3 DNA: TGTGCCAGCAGCGTGACACCCGGGACAGGGAGCTACAATGAGCAGTTCTTC

D gene: NA
clone size: NA
V gene: TRBV15
J gene: TRBJ2-7
CDR3 protein: CATSINWKGEQYF
CDR3 DNA: TGTGCCACCAGCATAAACTGGAAGGGCGAGCAGTACTTC

D gene: NA
clone size: NA
V gene: TRBV11-2
J gene: TRBJ2-7
CDR3 protein: CASSSTKTNSYEQYF
CDR3 DNA: TGTGCCAGCAGCTCTACCAAGACAAATTCCTACGAGCAGTACTTC

D gene: TRBD2
clone size: NA
V gene: TRBV19
J gene: TRBJ2-1
CDR3 protein: CASRELAGGPKQFF
CDR3 DNA: TGTGCCAGTAGGGAACTAGCGGGAGGGCCAAAGCAGTTCTTC

D gene: TRBD1
clone size: NA
V gene: TRBV5-1
J gene: TRBJ1-6
CDR3 protein: CASSITGDSYNSPLHF
CDR3 DNA: TGCGCCAGCAGCATTACAGGGGATTCCTATAATTCACCCCTCCACTTT

D gene: NA
clone size: few
V gene: TRBV6-6
J gene: TRBJ2-1
CDR3 protein: CASRWGNSYNEQFF
CDR3 DNA: TGTGCCAGCAGGTGGGGCAACTCCTACAATGAGCAGTTCTTC

D gene: TRBD2
clone size: NA
V gene: TRBV7-7
J gene: TRBJ2-5
CDR3 protein: CASSLGLAVLQETQYF
CDR3 DNA: TGTGCCAGCAGCTTGGGACTAGCGGTACTCCAAGAGACCCAGTACTTC

D gene: NA
clone size: once
V gene: TRBV10-2
J gene: TRBJ1-4
CDR3 protein: CASRDGGAKLFF
CDR3 DNA: TGCGCCAGCCGAGACGGGGGCGCGAAACTGTTTTTT

D gene: NA
clone size: NA
V gene: TRBV11-3
J gene: TRBJ2-1
CDR3 protein: CASRSGSGFSNEQFF
CDR3 DNA: TGTGCCAGCAGATCCGGGTCCGGGTTTTCGAATGAGCAGTTCTTC

D gene: TRBD1
clone size: NA
V gene: TRBV10-3
J gene: TRBJ1-1
CDR3 protein: CATGQDYTEAFF
CDR3 DNA: TGTGCCACTGGACAGGACTACACTGAAGCTTTCTTT

D gene: TRBD2
clone size: NA
V gene: TRBV29-1
J gene: TRBJ2-1
CDR3 protein: CSAGLAGVRSSYNEQFF
CDR3 DNA: TGCAGCGCGGGACTAGCGGGAGTCAGGAGCTCCTACAATGAGCAGTTCTTC

D gene: TRBD1
clone size: NA
V gene: TRBV29-1
J gene: TRBJ1-2
CDR3 protein: CSVSLDRGNYGYTF
CDR3 DNA: TGCAGCGTCTCTCTGGACAGGGGCAACTATGGCTACACCTTC

D gene: NA
clone size: NA
V gene: TRBV6-1
J gene: TRBJ2-5
CDR3 protein: CASRNARIQETQYF
CDR3 DNA: TGTGCCAGCCGGAACGCGAGGATACAAGAGACCCAGTACTTC

D gene: TRBD1
clone size: NA
V gene: TRBV5-4
J gene: TRBJ1-1
CDR3 protein: CASSPITGVTEAFF
CDR3 DNA: TGTGCCAGCAGCCCTATCACAGGGGTCACTGAAGCTTTCTTT

D gene: NA
clone size: NA
V gene: TRBV6-5
J gene: TRBJ1-1
CDR3 protein: CASSYSVGGMNTEAFF
CDR3 DNA: TGTGCCAGCAGTTATTCTGTCGGGGGGATGAACACTGAAGCTTTCTTT

D gene: NA
clone size: NA
V gene: TRBV5-1
J gene: TRBJ1-2
CDR3 protein: CASSRDRTSYGYTF
CDR3 DNA: TGCGCCAGCAGCCGGGACCGAACCAGCTATGGCTACACCTTC

D gene: NA
clone size: few
V gene: TRBV11-3
J gene: TRBJ2-3
CDR3 protein: CASSPGVLDTQYF
CDR3 DNA: TGTGCCAGCAGCCCAGGGGTACTGGATACGCAGTATTTT

D gene: NA
clone size: NA
V gene: TRBV6-5
J gene: TRBJ1-1
CDR3 protein: CASSYSPGGSEAFF
CDR3 DNA: TGTGCCAGCAGTTACTCCCCGGGGGGGTCCGAGGCTTTCTTT

D gene: TRBD1
clone size: NA
V gene: TRBV28
J gene: TRBJ2-7
CDR3 protein: CASSSGQGGVLEQYF
CDR3 DNA: TGCGCCAGCAGTTCGGGACAGGGGGGAGTCCTAGAGCAGTACTTC

D gene: TRBD1
clone size: NA
V gene: TRBV19
J gene: TRBJ1-1
CDR3 protein: CASLDRDTEAFF
CDR3 DNA: TGTGCCAGCCTCGACAGGGACACTGAAGCTTTCTTT